The rows below give T cell receptor beta chains drawn from one sample of a study of T cell responses to AZD1222 COVID-19 vaccine. Generated by immunoSEQ multiplex PCR, the TCRdb table keeps only in-frame clones and is missing some. The table shows more than 150,000 clones, with 88% occurring only once. The specimen comprised peripheral blood, sampled on day 0 of AZD1222 vaccination. These receptors all come from an adult in good health. The CDR3 runs from the conserved cysteine through the conserved F or W. The D gene is left open where the match is weak. Some rows have no size entry. The others give once, few or many, or a class for an expanded clone.

TRBV9,TRBJ2-5,.,13,.,CASSVDGRETQYF,TGTGCCAGCAGCGTAGATGGTCGGGAGACCCAGTACTTC
TRBV24-1,TRBJ2-3,few,15,.,CATSDPTPSTDTQYF,TGTGCCACCAGTGACCCGACACCTAGCACAGATACGCAGTATTTT
TRBV24-1,TRBJ2-2,.,16,.,CATSAQGGVNTGELFF,TGTGCCACCAGTGCCCAGGGAGGAGTGAACACCGGGGAGCTGTTTTTT
TRBV24-1,TRBJ2-7,once,15,TRBD1,CATSDSRTGDTEQYF,TGTGCCACCAGTGATTCTCGGACAGGGGACACCGAGCAGTACTTC
TRBV9,TRBJ2-2,.,16,.,CASSEPAGGHTGELFF,TGTGCCAGCAGCGAGCCCGCCGGGGGCCATACCGGGGAGCTGTTTTTT
TRBV14,TRBJ1-4,.,15,.,CASSLLLDRQEKLFF,TGTGCCAGCAGCCTGCTCCTCGACAGGCAAGAAAAACTGTTTTTT
TRBV28,TRBJ1-1,.,15,.,CASSFSLSMNTEAFF,TGTGCCAGCAGTTTTTCGTTATCCATGAACACTGAAGCTTTCTTT
TRBV4-3,TRBJ2-5,.,17,TRBD2,CASSQAAGGTFQETQYF,TGCGCCAGCAGCCAAGCTGCGGGGGGAACCTTCCAAGAGACCCAGTACTTC
TRBV6-5,TRBJ1-6,.,14,TRBD1,CASSPTGVNSPLHF,TGTGCCAGCAGCCCGACAGGGGTAAATTCACCCCTCCACTTT
TRBV9,TRBJ1-5,once,13,.,CASSVEGGQPQHF,TGTGCCAGCAGCGTAGAAGGGGGTCAGCCCCAGCATTTT
TRBV27,TRBJ1-2,few,14,.,CASSLSPRGDGYTF,TGTGCCAGCAGTTTATCGCCCAGGGGAGATGGCTACACCTTC
TRBV24-1,TRBJ1-2,.,14,.,CATSDNGQIYGYTF,TGTGCCACCAGTGATAACGGACAGATCTATGGCTACACCTTC
TRBV19,TRBJ2-7,.,13,.,CATYGGRSHEQYF,TGTGCCACCTATGGGGGACGGTCCCACGAGCAGTACTTC
TRBV12-3/TRBV12-4,TRBJ1-1,.,13,.,CASSPGKGMKAFF,TGTGCCAGCAGTCCCGGTAAGGGGATGAAAGCTTTCTTT
TRBV5-1,TRBJ2-3,.,12,.,CASSGYTDTQYF,TGCGCCAGCAGCGGATACACAGATACGCAGTATTTT
TRBV7-9,TRBJ1-1,.,16,.,CASSDLLSGQRAEAFF,TGTGCCAGCAGCGATTTGCTGTCCGGGCAAAGGGCTGAAGCTTTCTTT
TRBV6-1,TRBJ1-6,.,16,.,CASSDRRGKYNSPLHF,TGTGCCAGCAGTGACCGTAGGGGAAAGTATAATTCACCCCTCCACTTT
TRBV30,TRBJ1-2,.,11,TRBD1,CAWSGTGDHTF,TGTGCCTGGAGTGGGACAGGGGATCACACCTTC
TRBV10-3,TRBJ2-5,.,14,.,CAISESTGVETQYF,TGTGCCATCAGTGAGTCCACGGGAGTGGAGACCCAGTACTTC
TRBV10-1,TRBJ2-1,.,15,.,CASSESRGVYNEQFF,TGCGCCAGCAGTGAGTCTCGCGGGGTTTACAATGAGCAGTTCTTC